These T cell receptor beta chains were read from a single sample in a study of identical twins. TCRdb re-derived calls from the 5' RACE reads in MiXCR, one entry per CDR3 protein. The sample consists of roughly 350,000 distinct CDR3 sequences, 9% to 15% of them appearing once. This same sample was also taken into another study, of yellow fever vaccine responses in identical twins.

The specimen sequenced was CD8+ T cells sorted from blood. These receptors all come from a woman in her late teens or twenties in good health. Both conserved end residues are part of each CDR3. The order of the fields is V gene, clone size, D gene, J gene, CDR3 length, CDR3 protein, CDR3 DNA. D genes are given only for firm matches. Some rows have no size entry. The others give once, few or many, or a class for an expanded clone.

>TRBV2|-|-|TRBJ1-1|11
CASRDAWGAFF
TGTGCCAGCAGAGACGCTTGGGGAGCTTTCTTT
>TRBV20-1|-|-|TRBJ2-1|10
CSARSYEQFF
TGCAGTGCTAGAAGCTATGAGCAGTTCTTC
>TRBV10-3|many|-|TRBJ1-2|13
CAISESSTYGYTF
TGTGCCATCAGTGAGTCGTCGACCTATGGCTACACCTTC
>TRBV5-4|few|-|TRBJ2-7|13
CASTPEGTYEQYF
TGTGCCAGCACCCCCGAGGGTACCTACGAGCAGTACTTC
>TRBV6-5|many|TRBD1|TRBJ1-2|11
CAAGQAYGYTF
TGTGCCGCCGGACAGGCCTATGGCTACACCTTC
>TRBV28|-|TRBD2|TRBJ2-2|15
CASGHGLVSTGELFF
TGTGCCAGCGGTCACGGACTAGTCAGCACCGGGGAGCTGTTTTTT
>TRBV28|-|TRBD1|TRBJ2-5|14
CASNRDRGWETQYF
TGTGCCAGCAATAGAGACAGGGGCTGGGAGACCCAGTACTTC
>TRBV7-6|few|TRBD1|TRBJ2-1|14
CASSLEQGAYEQFF
TGTGCCAGCAGCTTAGAACAGGGGGCTTATGAGCAGTTCTTC
>TRBV4-1|few|-|TRBJ1-2|15
CASSQDRRTYYGYTF
TGCGCCAGCAGCCAAGATCGCAGGACATATTATGGCTACACCTTC
>TRBV7-9|-|-|TRBJ1-1|14
CASMDWGGNTEAFF
TGTGCCAGCATGGATTGGGGAGGGAACACTGAAGCTTTCTTT
>TRBV12-3/TRBV12-4|few|-|TRBJ2-7|11
CASSTDNEQYF
TGTGCCAGCAGTACGGACAACGAGCAGTACTTC
>TRBV12-3/TRBV12-4|-|-|TRBJ1-1|14
CASSPRGVGTEAFF
TGTGCCAGCAGCCCTCGGGGGGTGGGCACTGAAGCTTTCTTT
>TRBV29-1|-|-|TRBJ2-1|15
CSVEDTGTSYNEQFF
TGCAGCGTGGAAGATACAGGGACATCCTACAATGAGCAGTTCTTC
>TRBV4-1|-|-|TRBJ2-1|17
CASSQIRQEVSYNEQFF
TGCGCCAGCAGCCAAATACGACAGGAGGTCTCCTACAATGAGCAGTTCTTC
>TRBV29-1|many|-|TRBJ2-3|10
CSGYADTQYF
TGCAGCGGTTACGCAGATACGCAGTATTTT
>TRBV20-1|few|TRBD2|TRBJ2-1|15
CSARDPSGWAYEQFF
TGCAGTGCTAGGGACCCTAGCGGGTGGGCCTATGAGCAGTTCTTC
>TRBV7-9|-|-|TRBJ2-3|17
CASSSRWGTTAADTQYF
TGTGCCAGCAGCTCCCGATGGGGGACCACCGCCGCAGATACGCAGTATTTT
>TRBV27|-|TRBD1|TRBJ1-1|16
CASSGFRDRVGTEAFF
TGTGCCAGCAGTGGTTTTAGAGACAGGGTAGGTACTGAAGCTTTCTTT
>TRBV7-6|-|-|TRBJ2-2|16
CASSLGLAPGIGELFF
TGTGCCAGCAGCTTAGGGCTAGCCCCTGGGATCGGGGAGCTGTTTTTT
>TRBV29-1|-|TRBD1|TRBJ2-7|15
CSGGGGTGGSYEQYF
TGCAGCGGGGGAGGCGGGACAGGCGGATCCTACGAGCAGTACTTC
>TRBV4-1|few|TRBD2|TRBJ2-5|17
CASSQGASGGARETQYF
TGCGCCAGCAGCCAAGGGGCTAGCGGGGGGGCCAGAGAGACCCAGTACTTC
>TRBV2|-|TRBD2|TRBJ2-1|15
CASSEEAGATMRQFF
TGTGCCAGCAGTGAAGAAGCGGGAGCCACAATGAGGCAGTTCTTC
>TRBV6-2/TRBV6-3|-|-|TRBJ2-3|20
CASSYAGQPQGGQSTDTQYF
TGTGCCAGCAGTTACGCGGGACAGCCGCAGGGGGGGCAGAGCACAGATACGCAGTATTTT
>TRBV5-1|few|TRBD2|TRBJ2-3|17
CASSSGTSGLSTDTQYF
TGCGCCAGCAGCTCGGGGACTAGCGGATTAAGCACAGATACGCAGTATTTT
>TRBV24-1|many|-|TRBJ1-5|14
CATSDDYSNQPQHF
TGTGCCACCAGTGATGACTATAGCAATCAGCCCCAGCATTTT
>TRBV12-3/TRBV12-4|few|-|TRBJ2-2|11
CAIRRAGELFF
TGTGCCATACGGAGGGCCGGGGAGCTGTTTTTT
>TRBV28|few|-|TRBJ1-2|15
CASSFGGQPTYGYTF
TGTGCCAGCAGTTTCGGGGGCCAGCCTACCTATGGCTACACCTTC